The source of this TCR beta chain is a study of vaccination and CD4 T cells after COVID-19. Study summary: In culture, cells were exposed to overlapping spike peptides from SARS-CoV-2, HCoV-NL63, HCoV-OC43 and HCoV-229E.

Cultured CD4+ T-cell DNA underwent Oncomine TCR Beta short-read sequencing. One entry per CDR3 protein results from TCRdb running MiXCR on the PCR reads. This sample has 5,900 or so distinct CDR3 sequences, with about 45% found just once. The germline V and J ends were trimmed by 3 bases and 4 bases, with 13 bases remaining between them. The CDR3 extends over 13 amino acids. Per the germline V gene, CDR1 is GTSNPN and CDR2 is SVGIG (reference sequence). As regards this clonotype: Antigen specificity is unknown.

Treatment given: approximately 9-day PBMC culture with coronavirus spike peptide pools or control peptides (ViraFEST assay). Prior to the COVID-19 pandemic (2011-2018), the unexposed donor's CD4+ T cells were collected. The J gene is TRBJ2-7, the V gene TRBV30; unclear D gene. The specimen sequenced was CD4+ T cells from blood, cultured in vitro. The receptor comes from a human donor in good health. The CDR3 DNA follows: TGTGCCTGGAGCAAACAACAAGAGTACGAGCAGTACTTC. Translation: CAWSKQQEYEQYF.